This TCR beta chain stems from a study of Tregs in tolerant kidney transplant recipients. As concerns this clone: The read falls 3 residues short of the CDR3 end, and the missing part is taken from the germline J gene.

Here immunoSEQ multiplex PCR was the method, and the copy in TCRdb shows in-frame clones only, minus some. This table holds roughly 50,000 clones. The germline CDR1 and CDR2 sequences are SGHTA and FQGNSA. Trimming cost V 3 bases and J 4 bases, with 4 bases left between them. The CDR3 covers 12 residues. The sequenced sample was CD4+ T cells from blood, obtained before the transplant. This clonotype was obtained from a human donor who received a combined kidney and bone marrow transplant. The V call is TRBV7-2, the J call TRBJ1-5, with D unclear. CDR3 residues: CASSFPNQPQHF. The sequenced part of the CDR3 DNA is TGTGCCAGCAGCTTTCCTAATCAGCCC.